This TCR beta chain came from a study of blood T cells in healthy people across ages. The authors ran a second PCR of about 6 to 12 cycles using a sample-barcoded 5' primer and a J-beta primer mix. MiXCR, applied by TCRdb to the 5' RACE reads, yields one record per CDR3 protein. This repertoire shows some 1.6 million distinct CDR3 sequences, about 31% found once; its top ten account for over 9%. With each sample, at least 5 micrograms of total RNA were extracted. Germline CDR1 is LNHDA and CDR2 is SQIVND (reference sequence). There are 14 residues in the CDR3. Trimming cost V 4 bases and J 2 bases, with 12 bases left between them.

The V gene is TRBV19, the J gene TRBJ2-7, with TRBD1 as a possible D gene (6 bases). The TCR originated in a woman aged 25 to 45 in good health. The sequenced sample consisted of blood. CDR3 in amino acids: CASSKGRGAYEQYF. The CDR3 nucleotides are TGTGCCAGTAGTAAAGGCAGGGGAGCCTACGAGCAGTACTTC.